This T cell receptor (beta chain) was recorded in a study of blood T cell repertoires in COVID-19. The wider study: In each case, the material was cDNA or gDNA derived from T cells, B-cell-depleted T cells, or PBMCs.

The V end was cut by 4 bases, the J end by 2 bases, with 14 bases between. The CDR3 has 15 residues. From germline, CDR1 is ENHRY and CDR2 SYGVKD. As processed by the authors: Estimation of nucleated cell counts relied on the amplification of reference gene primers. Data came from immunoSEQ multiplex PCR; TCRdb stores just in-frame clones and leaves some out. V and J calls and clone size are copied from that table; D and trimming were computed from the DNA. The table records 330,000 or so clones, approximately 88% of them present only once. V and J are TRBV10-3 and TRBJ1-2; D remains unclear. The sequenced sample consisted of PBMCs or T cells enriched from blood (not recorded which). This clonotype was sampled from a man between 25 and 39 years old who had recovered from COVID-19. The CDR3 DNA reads TGTGCCATCAGTGGGTTAAACCTAAACAACTATGGCTACACCTTC. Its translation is CAISGLNLNNYGYTF.